These T cell receptor beta chains were read from a single sample in a study of response to subunit inactivated influenza vaccine. MiXCR, applied by TCRdb to the RT-PCR reads, yields one record per CDR3 protein. The repertoire includes roughly 650,000 distinct CDR3 sequences, approximately 15% of them detected once, and 11% sits in the top ten. Source: PBMCs from blood, taken 12 days after vaccination. Source of these receptors: a man in his fifties who received an inactivated influenza vaccine. Each CDR3 is given with its conserved first and last residue. D genes are given only for firm matches. Clone size appears in some rows only: once, few, many, or a class for an expanded clone.

j_gene: TRBJ2-1; abundance: few; d_gene: NA; v_gene: TRBV6-5; CDR3nt: TGTGCCAGCAGTTATGAAATTAGCTCCTACAATGAGCAGTTCTTC; CDR3aa: CASSYEISSYNEQFF
j_gene: TRBJ1-4; abundance: few; d_gene: NA; v_gene: TRBV20-1; CDR3nt: TGCAGTGCTAGAGGTGACATAAATGAAAAACTGTTTTTT; CDR3aa: CSARGDINEKLFF
j_gene: TRBJ2-6; abundance: NA; d_gene: NA; v_gene: TRBV20-1; CDR3nt: TGCAGTGCTAGAGTTGGGGGGTCTGGGGCCAACGTCCTGACTTTC; CDR3aa: CSARVGGSGANVLTF
j_gene: TRBJ1-6; abundance: few; d_gene: TRBD1; v_gene: TRBV20-1; CDR3nt: TGCAGTGCTAGAGCCGGGACAGGGAGTTCACCCCTCCACTTT; CDR3aa: CSARAGTGSSPLHF
j_gene: TRBJ2-1; abundance: once; d_gene: TRBD1; v_gene: TRBV6-2/TRBV6-3; CDR3nt: TGTGCCAGCAGTTCCCCCCAGGGGGCTTCGGGGGAGCAGTTCTTC; CDR3aa: CASSSPQGASGEQFF
j_gene: TRBJ2-5; abundance: NA; d_gene: TRBD2; v_gene: TRBV10-3; CDR3nt: TGTGCCATCAGTGTCGCCGGGGGGTCTGGTTTGGAGACCCAGTACTTC; CDR3aa: CAISVAGGSGLETQYF
j_gene: TRBJ2-1; abundance: NA; d_gene: TRBD2; v_gene: TRBV7-9; CDR3nt: TGTGCCAGCCAAGCGGGACCTGCTAATGAGCAGTTCTTC; CDR3aa: CASQAGPANEQFF
j_gene: TRBJ2-2; abundance: NA; d_gene: NA; v_gene: TRBV10-3; CDR3nt: TGTGCCTCCCAATTGCAGGGGAACACCGGGGAGCTGTTTTTT; CDR3aa: CASQLQGNTGELFF
j_gene: TRBJ2-1; abundance: many; d_gene: NA; v_gene: TRBV29-1; CDR3nt: TGCAGCGTTGAAGATAACAGGGTGGGTCCGTTCTTC; CDR3aa: CSVEDNRVGPFF
j_gene: TRBJ1-6; abundance: NA; d_gene: TRBD1; v_gene: TRBV4-1; CDR3nt: TGCGCCAGCAGCCAGTCACAGGGGCCCGTTTCACCCCTCCACTTT; CDR3aa: CASSQSQGPVSPLHF
j_gene: TRBJ1-4; abundance: NA; d_gene: NA; v_gene: TRBV7-2; CDR3nt: TGTGCCAGCAGCCAGCAGGGCTTGACTAATGAAAAACTGTTTTTT; CDR3aa: CASSQQGLTNEKLFF
j_gene: TRBJ1-5; abundance: few; d_gene: NA; v_gene: TRBV12-3/TRBV12-4; CDR3nt: TGTGCCAGCAGTGGTGGGGCCAGGACCTTTAGCAATCAGCCCCAGCATTTT; CDR3aa: CASSGGARTFSNQPQHF
j_gene: TRBJ2-1; abundance: NA; d_gene: NA; v_gene: TRBV28; CDR3nt: TGTGCCAGCGTTCCCGGGAGCCTCTACAATGAGCAGTTCTTC; CDR3aa: CASVPGSLYNEQFF
j_gene: TRBJ2-3; abundance: few; d_gene: TRBD2; v_gene: TRBV3-1; CDR3nt: TGTGCCAGCAGCCATCCCTCGACTAGCGGGAGGATGTATACGCAGTATTTT; CDR3aa: CASSHPSTSGRMYTQYF
j_gene: TRBJ1-2; abundance: NA; d_gene: NA; v_gene: TRBV20-1; CDR3nt: TGCTGTGCTAGAGGCGGTGGAAGGGGCGCAGGCTATGGCTACACCTTC; CDR3aa: CCARGGGRGAGYGYTF
j_gene: TRBJ2-7; abundance: few; d_gene: TRBD2; v_gene: TRBV4-2; CDR3nt: TGTGCCAGCAGCCAAGATTCTAGCGGGTTTTTCTACGAGCAGTACTTC; CDR3aa: CASSQDSSGFFYEQYF
j_gene: TRBJ1-5; abundance: many; d_gene: TRBD1; v_gene: TRBV12-3/TRBV12-4; CDR3nt: TGTGCCAGCAGGGGGACAGCTAGCAATCAGCCCCAGCATTTT; CDR3aa: CASRGTASNQPQHF
j_gene: TRBJ2-1; abundance: few; d_gene: TRBD2; v_gene: TRBV20-1; CDR3nt: TGCAGTGCTAGAGATGATGGAGCGGGAGGGTATGATGAGCAGTTCTTC; CDR3aa: CSARDDGAGGYDEQFF
j_gene: TRBJ1-1; abundance: NA; d_gene: TRBD1; v_gene: TRBV20-1; CDR3nt: TGCAGTGCAGAGGACAGGATCAACACTGAAGCTTTCTTT; CDR3aa: CSAEDRINTEAFF
j_gene: TRBJ2-3; abundance: few; d_gene: TRBD1; v_gene: TRBV7-2; CDR3nt: TGTGCCAGCAGCCCAGGACAGGGGTTGGGTTCGCAGTATTTT; CDR3aa: CASSPGQGLGSQYF
j_gene: TRBJ2-3; abundance: NA; d_gene: NA; v_gene: TRBV4-2; CDR3nt: TGTGCCAGCAGCCAAGTCGGGGGGCATGGGGATACGCAGTATTTT; CDR3aa: CASSQVGGHGDTQYF
j_gene: TRBJ1-5; abundance: few; d_gene: NA; v_gene: TRBV6-5; CDR3nt: TGTGCCAGCAGTTATTCAGGGATCGATCAGCCCCAGCATTTT; CDR3aa: CASSYSGIDQPQHF
j_gene: TRBJ2-5; abundance: NA; d_gene: NA; v_gene: TRBV10-3; CDR3nt: TGTGCCATCAGTGGAGCGGCCGGGGAGACCCAGTACTTC; CDR3aa: CAISGAAGETQYF
j_gene: TRBJ2-5; abundance: few; d_gene: NA; v_gene: TRBV6-2/TRBV6-3; CDR3nt: TGTGCCAGCAGCCCCCTGGATACCCAGTACTTC; CDR3aa: CASSPLDTQYF
j_gene: TRBJ2-7; abundance: many; d_gene: TRBD2; v_gene: TRBV7-2; CDR3nt: TGTGCCAGCAGCGTCTTGGGGGGGAGCTCCTACGAGCAGTACTTC; CDR3aa: CASSVLGGSSYEQYF
j_gene: TRBJ1-1; abundance: few; d_gene: NA; v_gene: TRBV7-9; CDR3nt: TGTGCCAGCAGTACCTGGTGGACTGAAGCTTTCTTT; CDR3aa: CASSTWWTEAFF
j_gene: TRBJ2-2; abundance: NA; d_gene: TRBD1; v_gene: TRBV10-3; CDR3nt: TGTGCCATCAGTGAGTCCGGGACAGGGGAGACCGGGGAGCTGTTTTTT; CDR3aa: CAISESGTGETGELFF
j_gene: TRBJ2-3; abundance: few; d_gene: TRBD2; v_gene: TRBV6-5; CDR3nt: TGTGCCAGCAGTTACCGGCGGGGGACCACAGATACGCAGTATTTT; CDR3aa: CASSYRRGTTDTQYF
j_gene: TRBJ2-3; abundance: few; d_gene: TRBD2; v_gene: TRBV7-9; CDR3nt: TGTGCCAGCAGCGGGGGGGTACGTGTAACGCAGTATTTT; CDR3aa: CASSGGVRVTQYF
j_gene: TRBJ2-3; abundance: NA; d_gene: NA; v_gene: TRBV5-6; CDR3nt: TGTGCCAGCAGCTTAGTGTGGGAATCGACAGATACGCAGTATTTT; CDR3aa: CASSLVWESTDTQYF
j_gene: TRBJ2-5; abundance: NA; d_gene: NA; v_gene: TRBV5-1; CDR3nt: TGCGCCAGCAGCTTGGGGGCCCAGGGGTCAGGAGCCCAGTACTTC; CDR3aa: CASSLGAQGSGAQYF
j_gene: TRBJ2-1; abundance: few; d_gene: NA; v_gene: TRBV5-6; CDR3nt: TGTGCCAGCAGCTCCCGGACCATGATCAATGAGCAGTTCTTC; CDR3aa: CASSSRTMINEQFF
j_gene: TRBJ2-7; abundance: few; d_gene: TRBD1; v_gene: TRBV29-1; CDR3nt: TGCAGCGTCCTGGGACAGGGTAGTAGGTACGAGCAGTACTTC; CDR3aa: CSVLGQGSRYEQYF
j_gene: TRBJ2-7; abundance: NA; d_gene: NA; v_gene: TRBV5-4; CDR3nt: TGTGCCAGCAGCACGGGACCCACCATGGGGGAGCAGTACTTC; CDR3aa: CASSTGPTMGEQYF
j_gene: TRBJ2-1; abundance: many; d_gene: TRBD1; v_gene: TRBV5-1; CDR3nt: TGCGCCAGCAGCATCGGGACAGCCAATTACAATGAGCAGTTCTTC; CDR3aa: CASSIGTANYNEQFF
j_gene: TRBJ2-7; abundance: many; d_gene: TRBD1; v_gene: TRBV24-1; CDR3nt: TGTGCCACCCGCCGGGACAGGGGGCCAAACGAGCAGTACTTC; CDR3aa: CATRRDRGPNEQYF
j_gene: TRBJ2-4; abundance: NA; d_gene: TRBD2; v_gene: TRBV7-2; CDR3nt: TGTGCCAGCAGCTTAGTGGGCGGGAGCGCCCGGAACATTCAGTACTTC; CDR3aa: CASSLVGGSARNIQYF
j_gene: TRBJ1-2; abundance: few; d_gene: TRBD1; v_gene: TRBV5-1; CDR3nt: TGCGCCAGCCGAACAGGGGATCTTTTGTATGGCTACACCTTC; CDR3aa: CASRTGDLLYGYTF
j_gene: TRBJ2-1; abundance: few; d_gene: TRBD2; v_gene: TRBV5-6; CDR3nt: TGTGCCAGCAGCCCGACGACTAGCGGGAGGGCCAGAGGTTACAATGAGCAGTTCTTC; CDR3aa: CASSPTTSGRARGYNEQFF
j_gene: TRBJ2-3; abundance: once; d_gene: NA; v_gene: TRBV18; CDR3nt: TGTGCCAGCTCACCACAGGCTCTGGGGCCGACTAGCACAGATACGCAGTATTTT; CDR3aa: CASSPQALGPTSTDTQYF
j_gene: TRBJ2-3; abundance: NA; d_gene: TRBD2; v_gene: TRBV7-9; CDR3nt: TGTGCCAGCAGGGGTACTAGCGAAATCACAGATACGCAGTATTTT; CDR3aa: CASRGTSEITDTQYF
j_gene: TRBJ1-1; abundance: NA; d_gene: NA; v_gene: TRBV12-3/TRBV12-4; CDR3nt: TGTGCCAGCAGTTCTGGACTAGTGAACACTGAAGCTTTCTTT; CDR3aa: CASSSGLVNTEAFF
j_gene: TRBJ2-3; abundance: NA; d_gene: NA; v_gene: TRBV18; CDR3nt: TGTGCCAGCTCACCACGGGGGCCCCCGACAGATACGCAGTATTTT; CDR3aa: CASSPRGPPTDTQYF
j_gene: TRBJ2-3; abundance: many; d_gene: NA; v_gene: TRBV19; CDR3nt: TGTGCCAGTAGTATATCGCCCGGGGATACGCAGTATTTT; CDR3aa: CASSISPGDTQYF
j_gene: TRBJ2-2; abundance: few; d_gene: NA; v_gene: TRBV29-1; CDR3nt: TGCAGCGTTGAAGGGGGGGTCACCGGGGAGCTGTTTTTT; CDR3aa: CSVEGGVTGELFF
j_gene: TRBJ2-7; abundance: NA; d_gene: TRBD2; v_gene: TRBV20-1; CDR3nt: TGCAGTGCTAGTCGGACTAGCGGTTCCACCTACGAGCAGTACTTC; CDR3aa: CSASRTSGSTYEQYF
j_gene: TRBJ2-7; abundance: NA; d_gene: TRBD2; v_gene: TRBV5-5; CDR3nt: TGTGCCAGCAGCTCCTCCGGGACTAGGGCCGAGCAGTCCTTC; CDR3aa: CASSSSGTRAEQSF
j_gene: TRBJ2-5; abundance: NA; d_gene: TRBD2; v_gene: TRBV18; CDR3nt: TGTGCCAGCTCATCGGGGGGATCACAAGAGACCCAGTACTTC; CDR3aa: CASSSGGSQETQYF
j_gene: TRBJ1-1; abundance: NA; d_gene: TRBD1; v_gene: TRBV6-2/TRBV6-3; CDR3nt: TGTGCCAGCAGTTATCGCCGGGACAGGGGCAGGGCTTTCTTT; CDR3aa: CASSYRRDRGRAFF
j_gene: TRBJ2-3; abundance: NA; d_gene: NA; v_gene: TRBV3-1; CDR3nt: TGTGCCTCCACCCAGACCAACCGCCTTTCTAGCACAGATACGCAGTATTTT; CDR3aa: CASTQTNRLSSTDTQYF
j_gene: TRBJ1-1; abundance: NA; d_gene: NA; v_gene: TRBV20-1; CDR3nt: TGCAGTGCTAGGAGGCATCACATGAACACTGAAGCTTTCTTT; CDR3aa: CSARRHHMNTEAFF
j_gene: TRBJ2-7; abundance: NA; d_gene: NA; v_gene: TRBV5-6; CDR3nt: TGTGCCAGCAGCTCTCACTCCTCCTACGAGCAGTACTTC; CDR3aa: CASSSHSSYEQYF
j_gene: TRBJ2-3; abundance: NA; d_gene: NA; v_gene: TRBV5-1; CDR3nt: TGCGCCAGCAGCTTGGGGGTCTTGGGACGCACAGATACGCAGTATTTT; CDR3aa: CASSLGVLGRTDTQYF
j_gene: TRBJ2-7; abundance: few; d_gene: NA; v_gene: TRBV20-1; CDR3nt: TGCAGTGCCCCAGAGGGACCCAGGGAGTACTTC; CDR3aa: CSAPEGPREYF
j_gene: TRBJ2-7; abundance: NA; d_gene: TRBD1; v_gene: TRBV6-2/TRBV6-3; CDR3nt: TGTGCCAGCAGTTACGGGAAGGGGGCCCGTGATTACTTC; CDR3aa: CASSYGKGARDYF